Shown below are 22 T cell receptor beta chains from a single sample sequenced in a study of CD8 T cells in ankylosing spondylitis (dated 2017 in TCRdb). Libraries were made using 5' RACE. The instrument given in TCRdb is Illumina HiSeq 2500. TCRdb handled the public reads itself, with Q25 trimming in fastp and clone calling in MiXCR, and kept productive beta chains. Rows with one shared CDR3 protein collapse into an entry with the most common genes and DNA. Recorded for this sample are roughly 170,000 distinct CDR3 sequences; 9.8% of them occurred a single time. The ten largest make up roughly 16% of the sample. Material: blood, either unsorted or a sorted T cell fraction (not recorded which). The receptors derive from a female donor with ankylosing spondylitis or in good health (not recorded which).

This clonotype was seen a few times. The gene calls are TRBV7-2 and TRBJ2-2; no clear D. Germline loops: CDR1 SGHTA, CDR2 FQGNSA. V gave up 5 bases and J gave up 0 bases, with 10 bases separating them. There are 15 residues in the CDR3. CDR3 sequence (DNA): TGTGCCAGCAGCCCTACCACAGCGAACACCGGGGAGCTGTTTTTT. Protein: CASSPTTANTGELFF.

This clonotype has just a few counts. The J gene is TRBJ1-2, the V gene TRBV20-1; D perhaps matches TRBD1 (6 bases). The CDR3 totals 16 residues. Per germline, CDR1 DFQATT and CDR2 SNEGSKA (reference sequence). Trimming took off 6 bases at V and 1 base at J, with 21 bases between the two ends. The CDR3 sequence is CSANIDRRPINYGYTF. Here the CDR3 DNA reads TGCAGTGCAAACATCGACAGGCGGCCTATTAACTATGGCTACACCTTC.

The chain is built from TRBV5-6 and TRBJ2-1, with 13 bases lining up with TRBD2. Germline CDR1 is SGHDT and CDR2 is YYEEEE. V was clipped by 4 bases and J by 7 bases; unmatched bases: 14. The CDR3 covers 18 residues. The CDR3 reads CASSGGTSGRGLKNEQFF. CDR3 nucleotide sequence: TGTGCCAGCAGCGGAGGAACTAGCGGGAGGGGATTAAAGAATGAGCAGTTCTTC. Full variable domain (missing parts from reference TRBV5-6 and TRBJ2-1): DAGVTQSPTHLIKTRGQQVTLRCSPKSGHDTVSWYQQALGQGPQFIFQYYEEEERQRGNFPDRFSGHQFPNYSSELNVNALLLGDSALYLCASSGGTSGRGLKNEQFFGPGTRLTVL.

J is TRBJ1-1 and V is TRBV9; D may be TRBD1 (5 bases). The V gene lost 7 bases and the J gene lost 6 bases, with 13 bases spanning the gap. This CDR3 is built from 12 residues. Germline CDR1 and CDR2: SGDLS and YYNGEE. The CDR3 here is CASGPTGAEAFF. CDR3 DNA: TGTGCCAGCGGGCCGACGGGGGCTGAAGCTTTCTTT.

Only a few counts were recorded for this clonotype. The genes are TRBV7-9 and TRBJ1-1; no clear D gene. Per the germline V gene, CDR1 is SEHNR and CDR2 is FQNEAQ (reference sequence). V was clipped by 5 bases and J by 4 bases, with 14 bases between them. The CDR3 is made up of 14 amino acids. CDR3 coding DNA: TGTGCCAGCAGCCCAGCAACGGGGATCACTGAAGCTTTCTTT. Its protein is CASSPATGITEAFF.

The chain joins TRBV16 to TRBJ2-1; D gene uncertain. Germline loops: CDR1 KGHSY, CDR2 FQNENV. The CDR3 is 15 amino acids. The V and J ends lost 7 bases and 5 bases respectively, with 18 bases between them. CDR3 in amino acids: CASKPTSEGNNEQFF. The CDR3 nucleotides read TGTGCCAGCAAACCGACCTCGGAAGGAAACAATGAGCAGTTCTTC.

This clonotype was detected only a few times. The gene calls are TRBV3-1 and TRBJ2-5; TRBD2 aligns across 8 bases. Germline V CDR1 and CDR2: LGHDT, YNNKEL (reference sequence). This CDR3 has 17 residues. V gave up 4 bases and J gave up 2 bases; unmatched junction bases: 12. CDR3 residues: CASSPRLAGRGQETQYF. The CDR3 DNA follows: TGTGCCAGCAGCCCCCGATTAGCGGGACGAGGTCAAGAGACCCAGTACTTC.

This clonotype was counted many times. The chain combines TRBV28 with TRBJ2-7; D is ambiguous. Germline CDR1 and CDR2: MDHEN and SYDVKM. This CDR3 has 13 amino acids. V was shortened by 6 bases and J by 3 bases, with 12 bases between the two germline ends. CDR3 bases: TGTGCCAGCAGACATAGACAAATCTACGAGCAGTACTTC. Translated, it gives CASRHRQIYEQYF.

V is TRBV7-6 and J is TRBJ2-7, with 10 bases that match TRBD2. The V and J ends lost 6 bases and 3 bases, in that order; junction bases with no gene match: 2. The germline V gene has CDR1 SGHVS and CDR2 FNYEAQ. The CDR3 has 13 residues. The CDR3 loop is CASSTSGIYEQYF. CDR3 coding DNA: TGTGCCAGCAGTACTAGCGGGATCTACGAGCAGTACTTC.

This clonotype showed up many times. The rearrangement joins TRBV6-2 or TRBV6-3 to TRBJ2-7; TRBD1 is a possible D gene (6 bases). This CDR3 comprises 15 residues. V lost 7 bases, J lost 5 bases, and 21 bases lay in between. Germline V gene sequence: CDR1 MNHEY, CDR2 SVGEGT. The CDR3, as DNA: TGTGCCAGCACTTATACCCCGGGACACTTTGACGAGCAGTACTTC. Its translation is CASTYTPGHFDEQYF.

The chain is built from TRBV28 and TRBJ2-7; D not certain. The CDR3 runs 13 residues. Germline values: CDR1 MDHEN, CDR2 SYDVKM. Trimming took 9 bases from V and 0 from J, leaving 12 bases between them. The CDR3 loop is CASPQEASYEQYF. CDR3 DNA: TGTGCCAGTCCACAAGAGGCCTCCTACGAGCAGTACTTC.

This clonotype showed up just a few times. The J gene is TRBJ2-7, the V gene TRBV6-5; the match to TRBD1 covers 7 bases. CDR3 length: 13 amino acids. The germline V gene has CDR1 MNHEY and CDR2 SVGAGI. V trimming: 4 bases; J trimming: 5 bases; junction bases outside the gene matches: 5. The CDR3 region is CASSWDSINEQYF. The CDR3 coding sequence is TGTGCCAGCAGTTGGGACAGCATAAACGAGCAGTACTTC.

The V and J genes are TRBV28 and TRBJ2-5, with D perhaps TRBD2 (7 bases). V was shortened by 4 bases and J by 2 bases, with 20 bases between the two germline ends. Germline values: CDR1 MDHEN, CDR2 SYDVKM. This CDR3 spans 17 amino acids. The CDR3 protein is CASSYYGTGGLQETQYF. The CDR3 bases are TGTGCCAGCAGTTATTACGGAACGGGGGGCCTACAAGAGACCCAGTACTTC. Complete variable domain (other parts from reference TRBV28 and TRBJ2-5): DVKVTQSSRYLVKRTGEKVFLECVQDMDHENMFWYRQDPGLGLRLIYFSYDVKMKEKGDIPEGYSVSREKKERFSLILESASTNQTSMYLCASSYYGTGGLQETQYFGPGTRLLVL.

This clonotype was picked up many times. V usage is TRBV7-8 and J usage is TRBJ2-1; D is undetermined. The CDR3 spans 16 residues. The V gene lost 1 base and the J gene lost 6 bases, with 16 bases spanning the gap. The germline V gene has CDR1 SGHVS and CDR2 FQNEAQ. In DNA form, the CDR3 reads TGTGCCAGCAGCTTAGTGATGCCAGTAGCCCCCAATGAGCAGTTCTTC. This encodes CASSLVMPVAPNEQFF.

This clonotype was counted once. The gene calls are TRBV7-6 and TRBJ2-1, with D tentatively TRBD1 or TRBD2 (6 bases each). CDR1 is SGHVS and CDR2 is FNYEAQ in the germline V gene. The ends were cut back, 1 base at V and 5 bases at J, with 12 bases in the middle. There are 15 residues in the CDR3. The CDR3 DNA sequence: TGTGCCAGCAGCTTAGGGTCGGGGGCAAACAATGAGCAGTTCTTC. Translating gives CASSLGSGANNEQFF.

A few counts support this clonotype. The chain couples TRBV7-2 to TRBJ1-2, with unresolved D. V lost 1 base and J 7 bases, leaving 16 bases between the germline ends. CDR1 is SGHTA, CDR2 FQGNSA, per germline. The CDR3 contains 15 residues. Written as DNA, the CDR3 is TGTGCCAGCAGCTTAGAACCCGACTGGGATCCTGGCTACACCTTC. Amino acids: CASSLEPDWDPGYTF.

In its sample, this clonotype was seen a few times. CDR3 sequence: CASSPWTSGTGGELFF. The CDR3 DNA reads as TGCGCCAGCAGCCCTTGGACTAGCGGAACGGGGGGGGAGCTGTTTTTT. The chain carries TRBV4-3 and TRBJ2-2, with 10 bases matching TRBD2. V lost 4 bases and J lost 8; bases outside the gene matches: 10. The CDR3 has 16 amino acids. Germline CDR1 is LGHNA and CDR2 is YSLEER.

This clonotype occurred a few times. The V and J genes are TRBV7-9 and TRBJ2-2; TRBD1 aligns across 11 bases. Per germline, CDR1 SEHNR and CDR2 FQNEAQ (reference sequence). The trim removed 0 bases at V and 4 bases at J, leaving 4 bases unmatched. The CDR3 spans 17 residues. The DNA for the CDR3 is TGTGCCAGCAGCTTAGCCGGTGGGACAGGGGGCACCGGGGAGCTGTTTTTT. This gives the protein CASSLAGGTGGTGELFF.

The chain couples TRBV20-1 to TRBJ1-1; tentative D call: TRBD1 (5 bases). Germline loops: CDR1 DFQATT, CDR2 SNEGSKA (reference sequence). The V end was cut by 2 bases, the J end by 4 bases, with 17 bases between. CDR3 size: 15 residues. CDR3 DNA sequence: TGCAGTGCTAGACCCTGGGGGGGTAGGGGCACTGAAGCTTTCTTT. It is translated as CSARPWGGRGTEAFF.

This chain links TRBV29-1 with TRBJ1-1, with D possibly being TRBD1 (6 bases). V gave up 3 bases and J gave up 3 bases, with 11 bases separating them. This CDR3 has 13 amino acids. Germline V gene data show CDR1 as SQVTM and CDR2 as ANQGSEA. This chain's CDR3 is CSVEWPGDTEAFF. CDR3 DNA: TGCAGCGTTGAGTGGCCAGGGGACACTGAAGCTTTCTTT.

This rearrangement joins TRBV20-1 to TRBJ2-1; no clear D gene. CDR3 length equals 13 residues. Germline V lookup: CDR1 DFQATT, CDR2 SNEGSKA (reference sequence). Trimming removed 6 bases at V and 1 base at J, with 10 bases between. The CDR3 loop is CSALASSYNEQFF. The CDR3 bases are TGCAGTGCATTAGCTAGTTCCTACAATGAGCAGTTCTTC.

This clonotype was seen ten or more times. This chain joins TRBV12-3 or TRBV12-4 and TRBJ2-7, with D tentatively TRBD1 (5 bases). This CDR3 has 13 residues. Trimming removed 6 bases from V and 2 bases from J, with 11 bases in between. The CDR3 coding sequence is TGTGCCAGCAGACTCGCAGGGACCTACGAGCAGTACTTC. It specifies CASRLAGTYEQYF.